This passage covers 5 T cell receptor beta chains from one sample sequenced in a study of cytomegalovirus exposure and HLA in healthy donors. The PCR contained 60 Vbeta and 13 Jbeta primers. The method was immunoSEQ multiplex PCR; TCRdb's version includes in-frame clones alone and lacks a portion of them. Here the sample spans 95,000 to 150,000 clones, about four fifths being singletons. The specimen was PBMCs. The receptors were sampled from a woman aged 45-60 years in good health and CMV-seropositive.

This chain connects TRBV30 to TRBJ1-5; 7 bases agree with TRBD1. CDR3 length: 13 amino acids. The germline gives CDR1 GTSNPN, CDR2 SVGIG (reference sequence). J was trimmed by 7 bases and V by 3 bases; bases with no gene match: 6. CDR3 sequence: CAWRGTAGQPQHF. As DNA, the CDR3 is TGTGCCTGGAGAGGGACAGCGGGCCAGCCCCAGCATTTT.

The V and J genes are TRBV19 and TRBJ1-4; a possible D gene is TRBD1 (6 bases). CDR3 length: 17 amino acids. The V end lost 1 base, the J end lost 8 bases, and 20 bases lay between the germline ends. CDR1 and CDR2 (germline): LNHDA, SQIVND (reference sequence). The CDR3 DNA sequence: TGTGCCAGTAGTATAGGACCCCCCGGCAGGGGTGGCGAAAAACTGTTTTTT. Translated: CASSIGPPGRGGEKLFF.

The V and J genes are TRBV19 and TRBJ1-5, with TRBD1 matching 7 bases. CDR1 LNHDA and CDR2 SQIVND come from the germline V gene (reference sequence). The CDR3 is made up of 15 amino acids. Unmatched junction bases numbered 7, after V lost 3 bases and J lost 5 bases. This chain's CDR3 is CASSMRGGIDQPQHF. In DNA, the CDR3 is TGTGCCAGTAGTATGAGAGGGGGCATCGATCAGCCCCAGCATTTT.

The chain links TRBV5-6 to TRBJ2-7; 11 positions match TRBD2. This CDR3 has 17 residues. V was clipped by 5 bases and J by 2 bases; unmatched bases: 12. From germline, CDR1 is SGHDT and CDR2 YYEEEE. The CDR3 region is CASSSSGRSPLTYEQYF. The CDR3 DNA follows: TGTGCCAGCAGTTCTAGCGGGAGGTCTCCACTTACCTACGAGCAGTACTTC.

Here the CDR3 DNA reads TGCGCCAGCAGCTTAACAGGGTTGATGGGGGAGACCCAGTACTTC. It encodes CASSLTGLMGETQYF. This chain connects TRBV5-1 to TRBJ2-5, with D perhaps TRBD1 (6 bases). This CDR3 contains 15 residues. With 2 bases removed from V and 5 bases from J, the gap between germline ends came to 16 bases. Germline assignment: CDR1 SGHRS and CDR2 YFSETQ.